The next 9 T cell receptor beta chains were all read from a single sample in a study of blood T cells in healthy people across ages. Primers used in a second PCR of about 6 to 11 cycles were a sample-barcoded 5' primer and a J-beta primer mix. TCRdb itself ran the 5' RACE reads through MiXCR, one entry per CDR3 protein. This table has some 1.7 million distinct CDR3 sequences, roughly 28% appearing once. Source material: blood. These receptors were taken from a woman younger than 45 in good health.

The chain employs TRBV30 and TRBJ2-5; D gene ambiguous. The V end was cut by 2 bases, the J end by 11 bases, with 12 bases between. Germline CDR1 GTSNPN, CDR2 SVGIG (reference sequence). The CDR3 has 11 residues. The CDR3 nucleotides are TGTGCCTGGAGTAACGGGCGGAAGCAGTACTTC. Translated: CAWSNGRKQYF.

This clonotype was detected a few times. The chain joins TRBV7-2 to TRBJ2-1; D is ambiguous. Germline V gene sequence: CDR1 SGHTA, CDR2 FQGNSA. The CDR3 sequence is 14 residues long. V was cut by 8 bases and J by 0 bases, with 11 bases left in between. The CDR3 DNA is TGTGCCAGCGCCCGACTGGGCTCCTACAATGAGCAGTTCTTC. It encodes CASARLGSYNEQFF.

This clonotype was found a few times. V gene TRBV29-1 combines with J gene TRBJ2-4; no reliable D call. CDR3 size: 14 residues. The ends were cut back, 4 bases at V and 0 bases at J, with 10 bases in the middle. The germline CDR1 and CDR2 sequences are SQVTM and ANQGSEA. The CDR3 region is CSVAVRLAKNIQYF. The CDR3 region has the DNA TGCAGCGTTGCCGTCCGGCTAGCCAAAAACATTCAGTACTTC. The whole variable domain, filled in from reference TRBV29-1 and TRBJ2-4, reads SAVISQKPSRDICQRGTSLTIQCQVDSQVTMMFWYRQQPGQSLTLIATANQGSEATYESGFVIDKFPISRPNLTFSTLTVSNMSPEDSSIYLCSVAVRLAKNIQYFGAGTRLSVL.

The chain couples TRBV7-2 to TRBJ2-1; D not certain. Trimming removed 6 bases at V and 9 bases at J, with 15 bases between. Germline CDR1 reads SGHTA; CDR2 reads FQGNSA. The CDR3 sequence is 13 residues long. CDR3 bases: TGTGCCAGCAGTTCGATAGGGCTCGGTGAGCAGTTCTTC. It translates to CASSSIGLGEQFF.

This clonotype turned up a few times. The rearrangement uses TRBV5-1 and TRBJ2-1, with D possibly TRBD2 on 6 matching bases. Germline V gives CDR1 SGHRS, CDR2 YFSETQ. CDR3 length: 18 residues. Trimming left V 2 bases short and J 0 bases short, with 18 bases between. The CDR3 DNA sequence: TGCGCCAGCAGCTTTCGGGGGACGGGAGCAAGCTCCTACAATGAGCAGTTCTTC. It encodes CASSFRGTGASSYNEQFF.

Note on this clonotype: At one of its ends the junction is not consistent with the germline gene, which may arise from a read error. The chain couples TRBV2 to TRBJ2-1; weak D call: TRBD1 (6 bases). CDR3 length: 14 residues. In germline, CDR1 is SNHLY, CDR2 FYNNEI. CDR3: CASGEEDSPNEQFF. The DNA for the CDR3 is TGTGCCAGCGGTGAAGAGGACAGCCCGAATGAGCAGTTCTTC.

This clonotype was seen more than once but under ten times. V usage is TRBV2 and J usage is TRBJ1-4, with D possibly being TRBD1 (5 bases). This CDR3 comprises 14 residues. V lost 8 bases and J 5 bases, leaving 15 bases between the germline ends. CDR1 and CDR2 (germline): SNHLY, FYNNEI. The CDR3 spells CASRGGTLNEKLFF. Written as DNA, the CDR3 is TGTGCCAGCCGGGGTGGGACCCTAAATGAAAAACTGTTTTTT.

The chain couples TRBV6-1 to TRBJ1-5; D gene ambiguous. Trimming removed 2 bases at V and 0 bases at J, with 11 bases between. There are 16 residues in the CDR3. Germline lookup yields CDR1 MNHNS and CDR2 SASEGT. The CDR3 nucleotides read TGTGCCAGCAGTGAACACGGGTTCGATAGCAATCAGCCCCAGCATTTT. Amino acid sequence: CASSEHGFDSNQPQHF.

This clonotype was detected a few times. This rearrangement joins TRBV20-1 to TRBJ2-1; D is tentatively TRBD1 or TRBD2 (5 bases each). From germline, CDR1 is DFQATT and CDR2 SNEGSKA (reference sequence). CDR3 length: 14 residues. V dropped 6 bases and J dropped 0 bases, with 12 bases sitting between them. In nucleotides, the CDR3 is TGCAGTGCCCCGGGGCCGCCCTCCTACAATGAGCAGTTCTTC. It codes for CSAPGPPSYNEQFF.